A selection of T cell receptor beta chains follows, all from one sample in a study of blood T cell repertoires in COVID-19. Sequencing was performed with immunoSEQ multiplex PCR; in TCRdb, only in-frame clones are kept and a portion is missing. Found here are some 200,000 clones, around 80% of them singletons; the top ten hold approximately 15%. The material sequenced was peripheral blood. All receptors come from a man in his thirties or forties with active or convalescent COVID-19. The CDR3 runs from the conserved cysteine through the conserved F or W. A D gene is named only where the DNA matches it firmly. A row's size may be missing; if present it is once, few, many or a size class.

v_gene: TRBV19
abundance: once
j_gene: TRBJ2-4
len: 14
d_gene: NA
CDR3nt: TGTGCCAGTAGTATATCTAGGACAAAAAACATTCAGTACTTC
CDR3aa: CASSISRTKNIQYF

v_gene: TRBV6-5
abundance: NA
j_gene: TRBJ2-7
len: 15
d_gene: NA
CDR3nt: TGTGCCAGCAGCCCCAGGACAGTATCATCCTACGAGCAGTACTTC
CDR3aa: CASSPRTVSSYEQYF

v_gene: TRBV6-2/TRBV6-3
abundance: NA
j_gene: TRBJ1-1
len: 16
d_gene: NA
CDR3nt: TGTGCCAGCAGTTACTCGCGGGGAGGCTCGAACACTGAAGCTTTCTTT
CDR3aa: CASSYSRGGSNTEAFF

v_gene: TRBV24-1
abundance: NA
j_gene: TRBJ1-1
len: 14
d_gene: NA
CDR3nt: TGTGCCACCAGTGAACCCGGGGGAGCTGAGAGAGCTTTCTTT
CDR3aa: CATSEPGGAERAFF

v_gene: TRBV18
abundance: NA
j_gene: TRBJ2-1
len: 14
d_gene: NA
CDR3nt: TGTGCCAGCTCACCACCGGGCAGACCCAATGAGCAGTTCTTC
CDR3aa: CASSPPGRPNEQFF

v_gene: TRBV28
abundance: NA
j_gene: TRBJ1-2
len: 15
d_gene: TRBD1
CDR3nt: TGTGCCAGCAGTTTGGGGACAGGCATCCTCTATGGCTACACCTTC
CDR3aa: CASSLGTGILYGYTF

v_gene: TRBV6-5
abundance: NA
j_gene: TRBJ1-2
len: 13
d_gene: TRBD1
CDR3nt: TGTGCCAGCAGTCCCCCCGGACAGGGGTTGAGCACCTTC
CDR3aa: CASSPPGQGLSTF

v_gene: TRBV9
abundance: once
j_gene: TRBJ1-1
len: 17
d_gene: TRBD1
CDR3nt: TGTGCCAGCAGCCCTCACTTGAAGGGGGCCCCGAACACTGAAGCTTTCTTT
CDR3aa: CASSPHLKGAPNTEAFF

v_gene: TRBV6-2/TRBV6-3
abundance: NA
j_gene: TRBJ2-5
len: 15
d_gene: TRBD2
CDR3nt: TGTGCCAGCAGTTACAGGTCTAGCGGGAGTGAGACCCAGTACTTC
CDR3aa: CASSYRSSGSETQYF

v_gene: TRBV3-1/TRBV3-2
abundance: NA
j_gene: TRBJ2-3
len: 17
d_gene: TRBD2
CDR3nt: TGTGCCAGCAGCCGGGGGACTAGCGGGACAAACACAGATACGCAGTATTTT
CDR3aa: CASSRGTSGTNTDTQYF

v_gene: TRBV19
abundance: NA
j_gene: TRBJ1-2
len: 13
d_gene: NA
CDR3nt: TGTGCCAGTAGTATCGGACTGAACTATGGCTACACCTTC
CDR3aa: CASSIGLNYGYTF

v_gene: TRBV19
abundance: NA
j_gene: TRBJ2-1
len: 17
d_gene: TRBD2
CDR3nt: TGTGCCAGTAGGGGCGGGGCTAGCGGGTTGTCCTACAATGAGCAGTTCTTC
CDR3aa: CASRGGASGLSYNEQFF

v_gene: TRBV5-6
abundance: once
j_gene: TRBJ2-2
len: 18
d_gene: TRBD2
CDR3nt: TGTGCCAGCAGCTTGGTATCGGCTAGCGGGGGGGCCCGTGGGGAGCTGTTTTTT
CDR3aa: CASSLVSASGGARGELFF

v_gene: TRBV27
abundance: NA
j_gene: TRBJ2-7
len: 15
d_gene: NA
CDR3nt: TGTGCCAGCAGTCTCCACAACAGGGAAGCCTACGAGCAGTACTTC
CDR3aa: CASSLHNREAYEQYF

v_gene: TRBV28
abundance: once
j_gene: TRBJ1-1
len: 17
d_gene: TRBD1
CDR3nt: TGTGCCAGCAGTTTATTCGGGACAGGGGGCATGAACACTGAAGCTTTCTTT
CDR3aa: CASSLFGTGGMNTEAFF

v_gene: TRBV9
abundance: NA
j_gene: TRBJ2-3
len: 15
d_gene: TRBD1
CDR3nt: TGTGCCAGCAGCGGACAGGGGGTGCCCACAGATACGCAGTATTTT
CDR3aa: CASSGQGVPTDTQYF

v_gene: TRBV7-8
abundance: NA
j_gene: TRBJ1-6
len: 17
d_gene: NA
CDR3nt: TGTGCCAGCAGCTTAAGGAGCCTGAGCTCCTATAATTCACCCCTCCACTTT
CDR3aa: CASSLRSLSSYNSPLHF

v_gene: TRBV24-1
abundance: NA
j_gene: TRBJ2-6
len: 16
d_gene: NA
CDR3nt: TGTGCCACCAGTGATTGGGGGGACTCTGGGGCCAACGTCCTGACTTTC
CDR3aa: CATSDWGDSGANVLTF

v_gene: TRBV6-2/TRBV6-3
abundance: NA
j_gene: TRBJ1-6
len: 13
d_gene: NA
CDR3nt: TGTGCCAGCAGTTTGGCAGGGGAATCACCCCTCCACTTT
CDR3aa: CASSLAGESPLHF

v_gene: TRBV10-1
abundance: NA
j_gene: TRBJ2-7
len: 13
d_gene: NA
CDR3nt: TGCGCCAGCAGTGAACCAGGGGCGATCGAGCAGTACTTC
CDR3aa: CASSEPGAIEQYF

v_gene: TRBV28
abundance: once
j_gene: TRBJ1-2
len: 14
d_gene: NA
CDR3nt: TGTGCCAGCAGTTTAATACAGGTGAACTATGGCTACACCTTC
CDR3aa: CASSLIQVNYGYTF

v_gene: TRBV6-5
abundance: NA
j_gene: TRBJ2-2
len: 16
d_gene: TRBD1
CDR3nt: TGTGCCAGCAGTTACTCGCCAGGGGGCGAAACCGGGGAGCTGTTTTTT
CDR3aa: CASSYSPGGETGELFF

v_gene: TRBV28
abundance: NA
j_gene: TRBJ2-1
len: 16
d_gene: NA
CDR3nt: TGTGCCAGCAGCTTTTATACAGGGCCTGTAAGACGGGAGCAGTTCTTC
CDR3aa: CASSFYTGPVRREQFF

v_gene: TRBV11-1
abundance: NA
j_gene: TRBJ1-3
len: 15
d_gene: NA
CDR3nt: TGTGCCAGCAGCTCCCAGTGGAGATTTGGAAACACCATATATTTT
CDR3aa: CASSSQWRFGNTIYF

v_gene: TRBV9
abundance: NA
j_gene: TRBJ1-2
len: 18
d_gene: TRBD1
CDR3nt: TGTGCCAGCAGCGTAGGAGGGCCTTATGGACAGGGCGCGAGAGGCTACACCTTC
CDR3aa: CASSVGGPYGQGARGYTF

v_gene: TRBV7-2
abundance: many
j_gene: TRBJ2-7
len: 17
d_gene: NA
CDR3nt: TGTGCCAGCAGCTCCGACAGGATAGCGGGCCCTTCCTACGAGCAGTACTTC
CDR3aa: CASSSDRIAGPSYEQYF

v_gene: TRBV3-1/TRBV3-2
abundance: NA
j_gene: TRBJ2-1
len: 14
d_gene: NA
CDR3nt: TGTGCCAGCAGCCGAGGGGGGGGCTCGACGGAGCAGTTCTTC
CDR3aa: CASSRGGGSTEQFF

v_gene: TRBV25-1
abundance: NA
j_gene: TRBJ1-6
len: 14
d_gene: NA
CDR3nt: TGTGCCAGCAAAGGTTCCGTTGGGGCTTCACCCCTCCACTTT
CDR3aa: CASKGSVGASPLHF

v_gene: TRBV16
abundance: NA
j_gene: TRBJ2-7
len: 19
d_gene: NA
CDR3nt: TGTGCCAGCAGCCAAAAACCGTCAGACGTATTGGTCAGAACTACCGAGCAGTACTTC
CDR3aa: CASSQKPSDVLVRTTEQYF

v_gene: TRBV28
abundance: NA
j_gene: TRBJ1-4
len: 15
d_gene: TRBD1
CDR3nt: TGTGCCAGCAGTTCGGCCGGGACAGGGTTGGAAAAACTGTTTTTT
CDR3aa: CASSSAGTGLEKLFF

v_gene: TRBV10-3
abundance: NA
j_gene: TRBJ2-2
len: 15
d_gene: NA
CDR3nt: TGTGCCATCAGTGAGGGGGGGTCGAACACCGGGGAGCTGTTTTTT
CDR3aa: CAISEGGSNTGELFF

v_gene: TRBV7-9
abundance: few
j_gene: TRBJ1-6
len: 15
d_gene: NA
CDR3nt: TGTGCCAGCAGCCCAGGGGACTCCTATAATTCACCCCTCCACTTT
CDR3aa: CASSPGDSYNSPLHF

v_gene: TRBV6-5
abundance: NA
j_gene: TRBJ1-6
len: 13
d_gene: NA
CDR3nt: TGTGCCAGCGGCATGGGGCTGGATTCACCCCTCCACTTT
CDR3aa: CASGMGLDSPLHF

v_gene: TRBV7-2
abundance: NA
j_gene: TRBJ1-2
len: 14
d_gene: NA
CDR3nt: TGTGCCAGCAGCTGGCTCGGGGGAGGGACGGGCTACACCTTC
CDR3aa: CASSWLGGGTGYTF

v_gene: TRBV2
abundance: few
j_gene: TRBJ1-1
len: 11
d_gene: NA
CDR3nt: TGTGCCACCATGTCCCGGACTGAAGCTTTCTTT
CDR3aa: CATMSRTEAFF

v_gene: TRBV7-9
abundance: NA
j_gene: TRBJ1-2
len: 14
d_gene: NA
CDR3nt: TGTGCCAGCAGCTCCGAGAGGTCGCGAAGGGGCTACACCTTC
CDR3aa: CASSSERSRRGYTF

v_gene: TRBV5-1
abundance: NA
j_gene: TRBJ1-3
len: 16
d_gene: NA
CDR3nt: TGCGCCAGCAGCTTGGCCGTTCAGGGCTCCGCCACCACCATATATTTT
CDR3aa: CASSLAVQGSATTIYF

v_gene: TRBV19
abundance: NA
j_gene: TRBJ1-1
len: 15
d_gene: NA
CDR3nt: TGTGCCAGTAGTTTTGGGGCTGGAGTGGGCTCTGAAGCTTTCTTT
CDR3aa: CASSFGAGVGSEAFF

v_gene: TRBV11-2
abundance: NA
j_gene: TRBJ2-7
len: 15
d_gene: NA
CDR3nt: TGTGCCAGCAGCTTAGGGGGCGGACGGAGCTACGAGCAGTACTTC
CDR3aa: CASSLGGGRSYEQYF

v_gene: TRBV5-1
abundance: once
j_gene: TRBJ1-2
len: 16
d_gene: NA
CDR3nt: TGCGCCAGCAGCTTAGAATTCATTCAAGGGGGCTATGGCTACACCTTC
CDR3aa: CASSLEFIQGGYGYTF

v_gene: TRBV4-1
abundance: few
j_gene: TRBJ1-6
len: 17
d_gene: TRBD1
CDR3nt: TGCGCCAGCAGCCAACGACAGGGCCGAGGATATAATTCACCCCTCCACTTT
CDR3aa: CASSQRQGRGYNSPLHF

v_gene: TRBV6-5
abundance: NA
j_gene: TRBJ1-2
len: 13
d_gene: NA
CDR3nt: TGTGCCAGCAGTTACTCTTCGGGAACTTCTTACACCTTC
CDR3aa: CASSYSSGTSYTF

v_gene: TRBV29-1
abundance: NA
j_gene: TRBJ2-1
len: 16
d_gene: TRBD2
CDR3nt: TGCAGCGTCCGCGGTGCCCTAGCGGGAGTCCCCGATGAGCAGTTCTTC
CDR3aa: CSVRGALAGVPDEQFF

v_gene: TRBV10-2
abundance: NA
j_gene: TRBJ2-3
len: 15
d_gene: TRBD2
CDR3nt: TGCGCCAGCAGCTCAATAGCGGGGGGCACAGATACGCAGTATTTT
CDR3aa: CASSSIAGGTDTQYF

v_gene: TRBV6-6
abundance: NA
j_gene: TRBJ1-2
len: 11
d_gene: TRBD1
CDR3nt: TGTGCCAGCAGTGGGACAGGGCATTACACCTTC
CDR3aa: CASSGTGHYTF

v_gene: TRBV10-3
abundance: NA
j_gene: TRBJ1-2
len: 13
d_gene: NA
CDR3nt: TGTGCCATCAGTGACGACAGAAACTATGGCTACACCTTC
CDR3aa: CAISDDRNYGYTF

v_gene: TRBV5-1
abundance: NA
j_gene: TRBJ2-1
len: 17
d_gene: TRBD2
CDR3nt: TGCGCCAGCAGCTTGGCCCCTGGGCTAGCGGGGGGGGGTGAGCAGTTCTTC
CDR3aa: CASSLAPGLAGGGEQFF

v_gene: TRBV19
abundance: NA
j_gene: TRBJ1-5
len: 17
d_gene: NA
CDR3nt: TGTGCCAGTAGTATAGGTCTGTGGCAGATACAGAATCAGCCCCAGCATTTT
CDR3aa: CASSIGLWQIQNQPQHF